These 20 T cell receptor beta chains share one sample of origin, sequenced in a study of blood T cell repertoires in COVID-19. Sequencing was performed with immunoSEQ multiplex PCR; in TCRdb, only in-frame clones are kept and a portion is missing. The sample holds about 160,000 clones, about four fifths seen once. The sample was peripheral blood. Receptors originate from a man aged 65 to 79 who had recovered from COVID-19.

This sequence joins TRBV11-1 and TRBJ2-5; tentatively, D is TRBD1 (5 bases). Germline lookup yields CDR1 SGHAT and CDR2 FQDESV (reference sequence). This CDR3 spans 16 amino acids. The V end lost 1 base, the J end lost 2 bases, and 14 bases lay between the germline ends. The DNA of the CDR3 is TGTGCCAGCAGCTTAGGAGGACACCCTAATCAAGAGACCCAGTACTTC. It yields the protein CASSLGGHPNQETQYF.

CDR3 in DNA: TGTGCCAGCTCACCACCCGGGACAGCCCCCTACGAGCAGTACTTC. Protein sequence: CASSPPGTAPYEQYF. The rearrangement uses TRBV18 and TRBJ2-7; 7 nucleotides agree with TRBD1. CDR1 KGHSH and CDR2 LQKENI come from the germline V gene. Unmatched junction bases numbered 4, after V lost 0 bases and J lost 2 bases. The CDR3 extends over 15 amino acids.

V and J are TRBV6-1 and TRBJ2-1; D might be TRBD1 (5 bases). Trimming cost V 2 bases and J 5 bases, with 13 bases left between them. Germline loops: CDR1 MNHNS, CDR2 SASEGT. The CDR3 covers 15 residues. This chain's CDR3 is CASSERAGMDNEQFF. The CDR3 coding sequence is TGTGCCAGCAGTGAACGGGCAGGGATGGACAATGAGCAGTTCTTC.

This clone was detected once. The rearrangement links TRBV5-4 to TRBJ2-7; D remains unclear. V shed 4 bases and J shed 2 bases, with 10 bases lying between them. The germline V gene has CDR1 SGHNT and CDR2 YYREEE (reference sequence). The CDR3 runs 13 residues. CDR3 coding DNA: TGTGCCAGCAGCGGGCGAGAAGCCTACGAGCAGTACTTC. It translates to CASSGREAYEQYF.

This clone was seen just once. J is TRBJ2-7 and V is TRBV13, with D possibly being TRBD2 (6 bases). This CDR3 region has 14 residues. CDR1 is PRHDT, CDR2 FYEKMQ, per germline (reference sequence). The V and J ends lost 5 bases and 1 base respectively, with 12 bases between them. DNA of the CDR3: TGTGCCAGCAGCGGCGCCGGGGGTTCCTACGAGCAGTACTTC. This encodes CASSGAGGSYEQYF. The full variable domain, with the rest looked up from reference TRBV13 and TRBJ2-7, is AAGVIQSPRHLIKEKRETATLKCYPIPRHDTVYWYQQGPGQDPQFLISFYEKMQSDKGSIPDRFSAQQFSDYHSELNMSSLELGDSALYFCASSGAGGSYEQYFGPGTRLTVT.

This rearrangement joins TRBV5-1 to TRBJ1-1; 7 positions match TRBD1. With V trimmed by 4 bases and J by 0 bases, 9 bases remained unmatched. The CDR3 has 16 residues. Germline V gene data show CDR1 as SGHRS and CDR2 as YFSETQ. The CDR3 loop reads CASSPTGTAMNTEAFF. The CDR3 coding sequence is TGCGCCAGCAGCCCAACGGGGACAGCTATGAACACTGAAGCTTTCTTT. Together with reference TRBV5-1 and TRBJ1-1, the CDR3 gives the full variable domain: KAGVTQTPRYLIKTRGQQVTLSCSPISGHRSVSWYQQTPGQGLQFLFEYFSETQRNKGNFPGRFSGRQFSNSRSEMNVSTLELGDSALYLCASSPTGTAMNTEAFFGQGTRLTVV.

This rearrangement joins TRBV6-2 or TRBV6-3 to TRBJ1-5; the D gene is possibly TRBD1 (5 bases). Germline assignment: CDR1 MNHEY and CDR2 SVGEGT. This CDR3 spans 18 amino acids. V lost 6 bases and J 0 bases, leaving 21 bases between the germline ends. CDR3: CASSYGAHDGNSNQPQHF. CDR3 in DNA: TGTGCCAGCAGCTATGGGGCTCACGACGGTAATAGCAATCAGCCCCAGCATTTT.

The rearrangement uses TRBV11-2 and TRBJ2-1, with 11 bases matching TRBD2. In germline, CDR1 is SGHAT, CDR2 FQNNGV. The CDR3 consists of 15 residues. Trimming cost V 4 bases and J 8 bases; bases outside gene matches: 7. The CDR3 region is CASSSLAGGYDEQFF. CDR3 in DNA: TGTGCCAGCAGCTCCTTAGCGGGAGGGTACGATGAGCAGTTCTTC.

The rearrangement links TRBV7-6 to TRBJ2-5; 10 positions agree with TRBD2. The V segment lost 1 base and the J segment 2 bases; nucleotides outside the gene matches: 4. This CDR3 is 16 amino acids long. The germline V gene encodes CDR1 SGHVS and CDR2 FNYEAQ. This CDR3 reads CASSLGAGGPQETQYF. The CDR3 DNA reads as TGTGCCAGCAGCTTAGGAGCGGGAGGGCCTCAAGAGACCCAGTACTTC. Variable domain in full (rest from reference TRBV7-6 and TRBJ2-5): GAGVSQSPRYKVTKRGQDVALRCDPISGHVSLYWYRQALGQGPEFLTYFNYEAQQDKSGLPNDRFSAERPEGSISTLTIQRTEQRDSAMYRCASSLGAGGPQETQYFGPGTRLLVL.

This clone occurred a few times. The CDR3 sequence is CASSLTEIQYF. Here the CDR3 DNA reads TGTGCCAGCAGCCTAACGGAGATTCAGTACTTC. The chain recombines TRBV5-8 with TRBJ2-4; D is ambiguous. There are 11 residues in the CDR3. V gave up 4 bases and J gave up 10 bases, with 9 bases separating them. The germline CDR1 and CDR2 sequences are SGHTS and YDEGEE.

The chain links TRBV10-3 to TRBJ2-1; 9 nucleotides line up with TRBD1. The CDR3 is 15 amino acids. Looked up from germline, CDR1 is ENHRY and CDR2 is SYGVKD. Germline trimming cut 3 bases from V and 6 bases from J; bases unmatched to any gene: 6. The CDR3 reads CAISEAGQGRNEQFF. CDR3 DNA sequence: TGTGCCATCAGTGAAGCGGGACAGGGACGCAATGAGCAGTTCTTC.

The chain is built from TRBV6-2 or TRBV6-3 and TRBJ2-7, with TRBD1 matching 9 bases. CDR3 length: 13 residues. Trimming took 6 bases from V and 2 from J; bases not matched to a gene: 2. Germline V gene data show CDR1 as MNHEY and CDR2 as SVGEGT. The DNA of the CDR3 is TGTGCCAGCAGCAGGGACAGGGCCTACGAGCAGTACTTC. The encoded protein is CASSRDRAYEQYF.

This chain joins TRBV28 and TRBJ1-6, with TRBD1 as a possible D gene (5 bases). CDR1 and CDR2 from the germline V gene are MDHEN and SYDVKM. The CDR3 is 16 amino acids. Trimming took off 5 bases at V and 9 bases at J, with 20 bases between the two ends. For the CDR3, the DNA is TGTGCCAGCAGTCTTCCCGGGGGGGAGGGAGGTTCACCCCTCCACTTT. Amino acids: CASSLPGGEGGSPLHF.

V usage is TRBV6-5 and J usage is TRBJ2-5; D is unclear. The CDR3 loop spans 12 amino acids. Germline V gene sequence: CDR1 MNHEY, CDR2 SVGAGI. V lost 6 bases and J 5 bases, leaving 10 bases between the germline ends. CDR3 DNA sequence: TGTGCCAGCAGGAGCGAGGCGGAGACCCAGTACTTC. As protein: CASRSEAETQYF.

For the CDR3, the DNA is TGTGCCAGCAGTGTACGTCGCCCGGGACAGTTCACAGATACGCAGTATTTT. Protein sequence: CASSVRRPGQFTDTQYF. The V call is TRBV6-1, the J call TRBJ2-3, with TRBD1 matching over 7 bases. This CDR3 is 17 amino acids long. Germline V gene data show CDR1 as MNHNS and CDR2 as SASEGT. Trimming at V came to 4 bases and at J to 2 bases, leaving 12 bases not matched to a gene.

The chain recombines TRBV5-1 with TRBJ1-6, with 9 bases identical to TRBD1. The CDR3 loop spans 16 amino acids. Germline trimming cut 4 bases from V and 7 bases from J; bases unmatched to any gene: 9. Germline CDR1 SGHRS, CDR2 YFSETQ. The CDR3 DNA sequence: TGCGCCAGCAGCGTCACCGGGACAGGGTCCAATTCACCCCTCCACTTT. This sequence encodes CASSVTGTGSNSPLHF.

V usage is TRBV29-1 and J usage is TRBJ2-3; 7 nucleotides agree with TRBD2. The CDR3 spans 14 residues. Trimming took 5 bases from V and 2 from J; bases not matched to a gene: 7. CDR1 is SQVTM, CDR2 ANQGSEA, per germline. The CDR3 is CSVNPAGNTDTQYF. CDR3 DNA sequence: TGCAGCGTTAACCCAGCGGGAAACACAGATACGCAGTATTTT.

CDR3 protein: CASSQDPGVSYEQYF. For the CDR3, the DNA is TGCGCCAGCAGCCAAGATCCGGGAGTTTCCTACGAGCAGTACTTC. This chain uses TRBV4-1 with TRBJ2-7, with D perhaps TRBD2 (6 bases). The germline V gene has CDR1 MGHRA and CDR2 YSYEKL. V gave up 0 bases and J gave up 1 base, with 10 bases separating them. The CDR3 has 15 amino acids.

The chain joins TRBV28 to TRBJ2-1; 7 nucleotides line up with TRBD2. This CDR3 spans 14 amino acids. Germline V gene sequence: CDR1 MDHEN, CDR2 SYDVKM. J lost 8 bases, V lost 6 bases, and 10 bases had no gene match. The CDR3 loop reads CASSASTGGHEQFF. CDR3 DNA: TGTGCCAGCAGCGCCTCGACGGGAGGCCATGAGCAGTTCTTC.

DNA of the CDR3: TGCGCCAGCAGTCGACAGGTCTCCAGCACTGAAGCTTTCTTT. Its protein is CASSRQVSSTEAFF. This sequence joins TRBV5-1 and TRBJ1-1; TRBD1 might be the D (6 bases). The germline V gene encodes CDR1 SGHRS and CDR2 YFSETQ. The CDR3 has 14 amino acids. Trimming shortened V by 5 bases and J by 4 bases, and 15 bases separated the two germline ends.